Listed here is a single TCR beta chain. Its antigen is unidentified. Trimming stripped 4 bases from V and 10 bases from J, with 17 bases between. Germline V lookup: CDR1 LNHDA, CDR2 SQIVND (reference sequence). The CDR3 totals 13 residues. Time point in this sample: persistent/refractory GD, antithyroid drugs over 5 years with positive TRAb. With RNA extracted from PBMCs as input, the TCR library was made. Patients were from an endocrinology department in Xi'an, China. Arm-PCR of CDR3 regions and iRepertoire HTBI primers were used to build TCR beta libraries. Source study methods: Across the samples, identification revealed 60 to 75 TRBV and about 15 TRBJ segments. TCRdb processed the multiplex PCR reads anew with MiXCR; each CDR3 protein has one entry. TCRdb's processing, not the authors', yielded these V and J calls. The sample includes 300,000 to 500,000 distinct CDR3 sequences, around 21% of them seen just once.

This entry is derived from a study of regulatory T cells in long-lasting Graves disease. Study details: By definition, persistent Graves' disease involved antithyroid drugs for over 5 years alongside positive TSH receptor antibodies. Study-level points and caveats: When disease was persistent, TRBV28, TRBJ1-2 and TRBJ2-5 were the favored segments.

V usage is TRBV19 and J usage is TRBJ2-7; D gene ambiguous. The TCR comes from a female donor with Graves disease. The sequencing used peripheral blood mononuclear cells (PBMCs), collected when the disease was refractory, from a patient treated with antithyroid drugs. CDR3 DNA sequence: TGTGCCAGTAGTACTTACCTGTTCAACCAACAGTACTTC. Residues: CASSTYLFNQQYF.